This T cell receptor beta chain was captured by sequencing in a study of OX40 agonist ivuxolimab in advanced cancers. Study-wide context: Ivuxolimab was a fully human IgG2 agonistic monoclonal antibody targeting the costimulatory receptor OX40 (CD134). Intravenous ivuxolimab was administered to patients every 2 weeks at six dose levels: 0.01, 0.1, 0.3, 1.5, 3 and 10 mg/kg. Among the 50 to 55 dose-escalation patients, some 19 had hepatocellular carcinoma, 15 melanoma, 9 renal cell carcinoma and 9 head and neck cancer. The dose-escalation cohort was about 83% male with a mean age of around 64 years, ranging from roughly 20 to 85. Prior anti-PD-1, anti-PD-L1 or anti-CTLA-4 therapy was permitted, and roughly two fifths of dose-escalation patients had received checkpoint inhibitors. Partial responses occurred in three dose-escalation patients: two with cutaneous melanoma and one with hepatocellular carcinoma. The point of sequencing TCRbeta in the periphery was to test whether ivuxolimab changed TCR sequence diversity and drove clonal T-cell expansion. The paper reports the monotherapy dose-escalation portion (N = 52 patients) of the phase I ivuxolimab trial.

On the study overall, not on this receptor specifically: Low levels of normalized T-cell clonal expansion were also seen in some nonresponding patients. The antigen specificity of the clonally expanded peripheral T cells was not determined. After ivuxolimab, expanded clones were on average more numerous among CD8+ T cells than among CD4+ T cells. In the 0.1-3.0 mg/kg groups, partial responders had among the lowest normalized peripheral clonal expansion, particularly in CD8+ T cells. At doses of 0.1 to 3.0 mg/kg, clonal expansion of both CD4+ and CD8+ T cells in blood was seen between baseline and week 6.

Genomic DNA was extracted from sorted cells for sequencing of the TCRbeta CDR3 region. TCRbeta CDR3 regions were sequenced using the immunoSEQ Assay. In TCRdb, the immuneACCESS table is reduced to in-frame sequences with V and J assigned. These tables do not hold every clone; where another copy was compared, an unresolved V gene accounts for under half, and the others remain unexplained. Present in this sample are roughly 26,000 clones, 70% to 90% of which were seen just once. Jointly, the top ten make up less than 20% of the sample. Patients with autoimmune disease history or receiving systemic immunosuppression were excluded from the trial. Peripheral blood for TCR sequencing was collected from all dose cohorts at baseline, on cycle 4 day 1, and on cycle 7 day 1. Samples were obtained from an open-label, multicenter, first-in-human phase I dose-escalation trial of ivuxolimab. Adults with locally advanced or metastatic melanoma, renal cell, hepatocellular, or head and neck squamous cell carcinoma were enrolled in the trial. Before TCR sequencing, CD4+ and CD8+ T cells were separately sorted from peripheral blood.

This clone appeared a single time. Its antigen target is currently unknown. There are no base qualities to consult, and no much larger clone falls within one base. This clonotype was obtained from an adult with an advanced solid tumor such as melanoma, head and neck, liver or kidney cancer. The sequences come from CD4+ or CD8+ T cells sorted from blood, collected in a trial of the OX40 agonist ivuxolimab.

The DNA reads as follows: TGTGCCAGCAGCTTGTTGGGGCGTAGCACAGATACGCAGTATTTT. Translated, it gives CASSLLGRSTDTQYF. Here the chain combines TRBV11-2 and TRBJ2-3; a tentative D call is TRBD1 (5 bases match). Per the germline V gene, SGHAT is the CDR1 and FQNNGV is the CDR2. V is reduced by 3 bases and J by 0 bases, leaving a spacing of 10 bases between them. From the cysteine up to the phenylalanine, the CDR3 has a length of 15 residues. The read is trimmed to its CDR3 DNA, 45 bases read in frame from base 1.